This T cell receptor (beta chain) was retrieved from a study of T cell changes during pregnancy in multiple sclerosis. Clones were read by immunoSEQ multiplex PCR, and TCRdb kept only the in-frame ones, dropping some. Here the sample spans some 75,000 clones, about 95% being singletons. CDR1 WSHSY and CDR2 SAAADI come from the germline V gene. This CDR3 is built from 12 residues. V lost 8 bases, J lost 3 bases, and 3 bases stayed unmatched. The clonotype was recovered from a female donor with multiple sclerosis, enrolled in a pregnancy study. The input for sequencing was peripheral blood, taken in the second trimester of pregnancy. V gene TRBV10-2 combines with J gene TRBJ2-5; 7 bases match TRBD1. The CDR3 loop reads CASGQVEETQYF. DNA of the CDR3: TGCGCCAGCGGACAGGTGGAAGAGACCCAGTACTTC.